Reported below is one T cell receptor (beta chain). What it recognizes is unknown. This sample was included in a study of PD-1 blockade in mismatch repair-deficient tumors. Points from the study as a whole: After pembrolizumab, tumor-resident clones rose rapidly, then generally contracted before radiologic responses.

Using immunoSEQ multiplex PCR, the repertoire was profiled, and TCRdb retains in-frame clones only, with some absent. The data show just under 65,000 clones, 88% seen once. Mismatch repair deficiency was confirmed in all patients, by PCR or immunohistochemistry. TCRs were sequenced from a few patients responding to pembrolizumab. The CDR3 spans 15 residues. CDR1 SGHVS and CDR2 FNYEAQ come from the germline V gene. V was pared by 1 base and J by 2 bases, with 9 bases between. The chain joins TRBV7-6 to TRBJ1-3, with D perhaps matching TRBD1 (6 bases). Sequences were derived from peripheral blood, sampled 52 weeks after starting pembrolizumab. The receptor was derived from an adult with mismatch repair-deficient cancer. In nucleotides, the CDR3 is TGTGCCAGCAGCTTAGGGGGGGGCCCTGGAAACACCATATATTTT. It yields the protein CASSLGGGPGNTIYF. Full variable domain (rest looked up from reference TRBV7-6 and TRBJ1-3): GAGVSQSPRYKVTKRGQDVALRCDPISGHVSLYWYRQALGQGPEFLTYFNYEAQQDKSGLPNDRFSAERPEGSISTLTIQRTEQRDSAMYRCASSLGGGPGNTIYFGEGSWLTVV.